The rows below give T cell receptor beta chains drawn from one sample of a study of blood T cell repertoires in COVID-19. The method was immunoSEQ multiplex PCR; TCRdb's version includes in-frame clones alone and lacks a portion of them. Of fewer than 120,000 clones listed, roughly 82% are singletons. Input material: peripheral blood. Receptors originate from a woman aged 60-70 years with acute or convalescent COVID-19. Each CDR3 is given with its conserved first and last residue. The order of the fields is D gene, clone size, V gene, J gene, CDR3 DNA, CDR3 protein. A D gene is named only where the DNA matches it firmly. Where a row states a size, it is once, few, many or the class of an expanded clone; other rows omit it.

.,.,TRBV19,TRBJ2-5,TGTGCCAGTAAGGCGGGACCCCAGCGAGAGACCCAGTACTTC,CASKAGPQRETQYF
.,.,TRBV6-5,TRBJ1-3,TGTGCCAGCTCTCGGGGGGCTGGTTCTGGAAACACCATATATTTT,CASSRGAGSGNTIYF
.,.,TRBV21-1,TRBJ1-1,TGTGCCAGCAGCAAACGAGCAGGGCCGAACACTGAAGCTTTCTTT,CASSKRAGPNTEAFF
.,few,TRBV9,TRBJ2-5,TGTGCCAGCGGAGGACGCATGCAAGAGACCCAGTACTTC,CASGGRMQETQYF
TRBD1,.,TRBV7-2,TRBJ1-5,TGTGCCAGCAGCCCCCGGGGGACAGGGGGGATCAATCAGCCCCAGCATTTT,CASSPRGTGGINQPQHF
.,.,TRBV4-2,TRBJ1-1,TGTGCCAGCAGCCAAGATGGGGCACAAAACACTGAAGCTTTCTTT,CASSQDGAQNTEAFF
TRBD1,once,TRBV3-1/TRBV3-2,TRBJ2-7,TGTGCCAGCAGCCAGAGGAGGGACAGGGCAATTCTCCACGAGCAGTACTTC,CASSQRRDRAILHEQYF
TRBD1,once,TRBV6-5,TRBJ2-1,TGTGCCAGCAGTTGGGACAGGGGTAATGAGCAGTTCTTC,CASSWDRGNEQFF
.,once,TRBV28,TRBJ1-3,TGTGCCAGCAGTGGCGGCTACACCATATATTTT,CASSGGYTIYF
.,.,TRBV28,TRBJ2-1,TGTGCCAGCAGTACCCTTTCTGGCGGGGTCTACAATGAGCAGTTCTTC,CASSTLSGGVYNEQFF
TRBD1,.,TRBV6-5,TRBJ2-7,TGTGCCGCCGGGGACAGGTCGAAGTACGAGCAGTACTTC,CAAGDRSKYEQYF
TRBD1,.,TRBV10-3,TRBJ1-6,TGTGCCATCAGTGAAAGGGGGCCGACGAGCTCCTATAATTCACCCCTCCACTTT,CAISERGPTSSYNSPLHF
TRBD1,.,TRBV4-3,TRBJ2-7,TGCGCCAGCAGCCGGATGACAGGGGGCGAGCAGTACTTC,CASSRMTGGEQYF
TRBD2,.,TRBV29-1,TRBJ2-1,TGCAGCGTCGCCACTAGCGGGGCCTACAATGAGCAGTTCTTC,CSVATSGAYNEQFF
.,.,TRBV30,TRBJ2-1,TGTGCCTGGACCACCCTCGGGGGGCCTCACTACAATGAGCAGTTCTTC,CAWTTLGGPHYNEQFF
.,few,TRBV12-3/TRBV12-4,TRBJ1-2,TGTGCCAGCAGTCCCAGGACAGTCCATGGCTACACCTTC,CASSPRTVHGYTF
.,.,TRBV5-1,TRBJ2-1,TGCGCCAGCAGCTTGGAAGGGGACTCCTACAATGAGCAGTTCTTC,CASSLEGDSYNEQFF
TRBD2,.,TRBV7-3,TRBJ2-5,TGTGCCAGCAGCTTACAGGCCACTAGCGGGGTCTACTTC,CASSLQATSGVYF
.,.,TRBV12-3/TRBV12-4,TRBJ2-7,TGTGCCAGCAGCACAACCTACGAGCAGTACTTC,CASSTTYEQYF
.,.,TRBV5-1,TRBJ1-5,TGCGCCAGCAGCTGGGGGGGTGAGCAGCCCCAGCATTTT,CASSWGGEQPQHF
.,.,TRBV6-1,TRBJ1-1,TGTGCCAGCAGTGAAAGGTTTGGCCGGACATTCTTTGAAGCTTTCTTT,CASSERFGRTFFEAFF
.,.,TRBV9,TRBJ1-2,TGTGCCAGCAGCGTAGCAATTCGGTCGGACTATGGCTACACCTTC,CASSVAIRSDYGYTF
.,.,TRBV6-5,TRBJ1-5,TGTGCCAGCACCGGGGGGGGCAATCAGCCCCAGCATTTT,CASTGGGNQPQHF
.,.,TRBV6-5,TRBJ1-6,TGTGCCAGCACCGAAACGGGACATACTAATTCACCCCTCCACTTT,CASTETGHTNSPLHF
.,.,TRBV6-6,TRBJ2-1,TGTGCCAGCCCTAGCAAAGAGCAGTTCTTC,CASPSKEQFF
TRBD1,.,TRBV24-1,TRBJ1-5,TGTGCCACCAGTCGGGGACAGGGCGGTCAGCCCCAGCATTTT,CATSRGQGGQPQHF
TRBD1,.,TRBV5-1,TRBJ2-7,TGCGCCAGCAGCTTGTTTGGACAGGGAGGCGAGCAGTACTTC,CASSLFGQGGEQYF
.,few,TRBV19,TRBJ2-3,TGTGCCAGTAGTCCAGGGCCAACAGATACGCAGTATTTT,CASSPGPTDTQYF
.,.,TRBV2,TRBJ1-3,TGTGCCAGTATACGACAGCTAGGAAACACCATATATTTT,CASIRQLGNTIYF
.,.,TRBV29-1,TRBJ2-1,TGCAGCTCCAAGGAGGACTATCAGTTCTTC,CSSKEDYQFF
TRBD1,.,TRBV29-1,TRBJ2-2,TGCAGCGTTGAGGGCCGGGACAGGGTTACCGGGGAGCTGTTTTTT,CSVEGRDRVTGELFF
.,.,TRBV28,TRBJ1-6,TGTGCCAGCAGTGAACAGGGAGGGCGATCACCCCTCCACTTT,CASSEQGGRSPLHF
TRBD1,.,TRBV24-1,TRBJ2-2,TGTGCCTCCCGGGACAGAAACACCGGGGAGCTGTTTTTT,CASRDRNTGELFF
.,.,TRBV11-2,TRBJ1-1,TGTGCCAGCAGCCCAAACCTCCGCGGTGACACTGAAGCTTTCTTT,CASSPNLRGDTEAFF
.,.,TRBV18,TRBJ1-5,TGTGCCAGCTCACCACCGGGCGCGTCTCATCAGCCCCAGCATTTT,CASSPPGASHQPQHF